Only one count was recorded for the clone carrying this T cell receptor beta chain. Its antigen is unknown. This entry belongs to a study of vaccination effects on CD4 cells after COVID-19. Study-level findings and limits: In convalescents, spike-reactive clones (those seen post-vaccine) were mainly new vaccine-induced clones.

With V trimmed by 5 bases and J by 4 bases, 4 bases remained unmatched. This CDR3 has 14 amino acids. Per germline, CDR1 SGHTA and CDR2 FQGNSA. Only in-frame clones appear in the TCRdb table, and some are missing; sequencing was by immunoSEQ multiplex PCR. This table holds about 70,000 clones, 65% to 75% found once. Antigen-specific CD4+ T cells were first expanded with viral peptide pools by the ViraFEST assay and only then sequenced. Subsequent to a culture period of around 10 days, CD4+ T cells were isolated. The person acquired a PCR-confirmed SARS-CoV-2 infection between March and December 2020. Days 3 and 7 were when half the medium was replaced with IL-2 medium.

The source is a human donor who had a prior SARS-CoV-2 infection. This specimen was CD4+ T cells from PBMCs cultured with HIV peptides, taken before COVID-19 vaccination. Indicated subset: HIV-1 Nef peptide pool negative control/reference culture. The chain uses TRBV7-2 and TRBJ2-1; TRBD1 matches at 8 bases. The CDR3 protein is CASSTGGSYNEQFF. In DNA form, the CDR3 reads TGTGCCAGCAGCACAGGGGGTTCTTACAATGAGCAGTTCTTC.